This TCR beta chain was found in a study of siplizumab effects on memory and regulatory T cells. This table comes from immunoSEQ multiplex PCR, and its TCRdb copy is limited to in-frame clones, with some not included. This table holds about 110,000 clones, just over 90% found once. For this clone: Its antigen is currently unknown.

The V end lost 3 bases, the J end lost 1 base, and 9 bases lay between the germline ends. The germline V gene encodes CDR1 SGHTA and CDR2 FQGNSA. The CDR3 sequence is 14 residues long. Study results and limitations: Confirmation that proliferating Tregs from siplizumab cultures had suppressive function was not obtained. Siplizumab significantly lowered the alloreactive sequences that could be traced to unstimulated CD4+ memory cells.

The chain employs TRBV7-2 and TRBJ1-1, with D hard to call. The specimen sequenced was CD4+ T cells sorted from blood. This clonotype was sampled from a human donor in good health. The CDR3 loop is CASSLMRTNTEAFF. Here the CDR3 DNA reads TGTGCCAGCAGCTTGATGCGTACGAACACTGAAGCTTTCTTT.